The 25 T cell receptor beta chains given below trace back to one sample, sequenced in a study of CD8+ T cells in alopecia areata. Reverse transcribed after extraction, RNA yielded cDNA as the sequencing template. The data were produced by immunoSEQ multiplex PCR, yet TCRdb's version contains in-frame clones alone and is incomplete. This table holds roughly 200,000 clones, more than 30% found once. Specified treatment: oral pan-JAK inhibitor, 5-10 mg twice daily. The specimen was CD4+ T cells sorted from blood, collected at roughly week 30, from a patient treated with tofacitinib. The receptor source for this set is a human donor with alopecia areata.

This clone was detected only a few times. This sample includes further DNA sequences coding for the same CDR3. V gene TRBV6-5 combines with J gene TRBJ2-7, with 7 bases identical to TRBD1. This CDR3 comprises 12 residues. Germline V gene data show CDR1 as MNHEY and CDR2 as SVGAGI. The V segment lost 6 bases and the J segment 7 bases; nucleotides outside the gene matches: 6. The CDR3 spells CASSRQGEEQYF. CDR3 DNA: TGTGCCAGCAGCCGACAGGGTGAAGAGCAGTACTTC.

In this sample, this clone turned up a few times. The DNA of the CDR3 is TGTGCCAGCAGCTTAGTCCTGGCGGGAGCGAAAAATGAGCAGTTCTTC. As protein: CASSLVLAGAKNEQFF. The chain combines TRBV7-2 with TRBJ2-1; 7 bases line up with TRBD2. Germline-derived CDR1 and CDR2 are SGHTA and FQGNSA. V was clipped by 1 base and J by 7 bases; unmatched bases: 10. The CDR3 has 16 amino acids.

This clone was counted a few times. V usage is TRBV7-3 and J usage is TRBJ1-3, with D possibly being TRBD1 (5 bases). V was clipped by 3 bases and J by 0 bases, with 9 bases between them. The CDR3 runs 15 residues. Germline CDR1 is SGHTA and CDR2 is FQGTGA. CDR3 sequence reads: CASSFAGSSGNTIYF. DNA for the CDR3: TGTGCCAGCAGCTTCGCAGGGAGCTCTGGAAACACCATATATTTT.

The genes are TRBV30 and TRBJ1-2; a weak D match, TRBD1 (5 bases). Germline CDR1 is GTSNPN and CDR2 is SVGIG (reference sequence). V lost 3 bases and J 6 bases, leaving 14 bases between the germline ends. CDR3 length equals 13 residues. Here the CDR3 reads CAWRQSEGHGYTF. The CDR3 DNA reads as TGTGCCTGGAGGCAATCTGAGGGGCATGGCTACACCTTC.

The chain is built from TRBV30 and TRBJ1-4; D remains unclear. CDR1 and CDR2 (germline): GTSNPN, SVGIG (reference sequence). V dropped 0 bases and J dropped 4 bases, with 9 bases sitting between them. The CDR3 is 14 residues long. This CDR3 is CAWSVPQINEKLFF. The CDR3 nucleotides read TGTGCCTGGAGTGTACCACAGATTAATGAAAAACTGTTTTTT.

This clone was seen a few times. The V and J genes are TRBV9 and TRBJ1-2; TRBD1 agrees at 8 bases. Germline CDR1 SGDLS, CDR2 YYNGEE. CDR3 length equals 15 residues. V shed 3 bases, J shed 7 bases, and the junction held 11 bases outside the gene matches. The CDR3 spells CASSGEGQGLGGYTF. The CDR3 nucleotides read TGTGCCAGCAGCGGAGAAGGACAGGGTTTGGGTGGCTACACCTTC. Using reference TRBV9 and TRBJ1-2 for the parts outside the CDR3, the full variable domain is DSGVTQTPKHLITATGQRVTLRCSPRSGDLSVYWYQQSLDQGLQFLIQYYNGEERAKGNILERFSAQQFPDLHSELNLSSLELGDSALYFCASSGEGQGLGGYTFGSGTRLTVV.

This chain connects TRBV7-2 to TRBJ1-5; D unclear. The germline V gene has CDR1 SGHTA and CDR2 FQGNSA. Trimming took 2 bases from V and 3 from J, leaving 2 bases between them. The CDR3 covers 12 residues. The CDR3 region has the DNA TGTGCCAGCAGCTTAACCAATCAGCCCCAGCATTTT. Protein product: CASSLTNQPQHF.

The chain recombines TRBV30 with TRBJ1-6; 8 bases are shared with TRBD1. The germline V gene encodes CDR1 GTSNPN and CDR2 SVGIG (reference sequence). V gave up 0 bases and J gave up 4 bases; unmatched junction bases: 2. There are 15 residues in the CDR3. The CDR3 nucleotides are TGTGCCTGGAGTGTACGGGACAGGTATAATTCACCCCTCCACTTT. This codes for CAWSVRDRYNSPLHF. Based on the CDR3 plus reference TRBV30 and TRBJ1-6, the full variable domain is SQTIHQWPATLVQPVGSPLSLECTVEGTSNPNLYWYRQAAGRGLQLLFYSVGIGQISSEVPQNLSASRPQDRQFILSSKKLLLSDSGFYLCAWSVRDRYNSPLHFGNGTRLTVT.

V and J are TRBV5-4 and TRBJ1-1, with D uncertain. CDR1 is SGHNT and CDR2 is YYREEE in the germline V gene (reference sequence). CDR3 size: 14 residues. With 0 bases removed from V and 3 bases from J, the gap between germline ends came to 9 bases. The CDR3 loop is CASSLGVADTEAFF. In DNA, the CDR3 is TGTGCCAGCAGCTTGGGCGTTGCGGACACTGAAGCTTTCTTT.

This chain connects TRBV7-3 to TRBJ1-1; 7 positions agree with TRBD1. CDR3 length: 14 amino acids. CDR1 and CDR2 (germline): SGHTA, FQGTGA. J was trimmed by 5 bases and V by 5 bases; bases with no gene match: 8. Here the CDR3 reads CASSEQGMGTEAFF. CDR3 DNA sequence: TGTGCCAGCAGCGAACAGGGGATGGGGACTGAAGCTTTCTTT.

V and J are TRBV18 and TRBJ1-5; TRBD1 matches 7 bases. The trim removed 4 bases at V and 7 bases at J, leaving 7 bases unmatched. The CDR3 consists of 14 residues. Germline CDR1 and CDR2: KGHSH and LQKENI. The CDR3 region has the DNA TGTGCCAGCTCACTACAGGGGAGTAGGCAGCCCCAGCATTTT. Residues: CASSLQGSRQPQHF.

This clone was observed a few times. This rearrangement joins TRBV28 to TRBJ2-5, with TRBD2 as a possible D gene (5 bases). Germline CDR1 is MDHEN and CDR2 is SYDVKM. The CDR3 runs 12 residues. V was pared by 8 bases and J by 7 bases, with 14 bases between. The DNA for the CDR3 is TGTGCCAGCTCCGCCGAGGGAAGGACCCAGTACTTC. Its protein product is CASSAEGRTQYF.

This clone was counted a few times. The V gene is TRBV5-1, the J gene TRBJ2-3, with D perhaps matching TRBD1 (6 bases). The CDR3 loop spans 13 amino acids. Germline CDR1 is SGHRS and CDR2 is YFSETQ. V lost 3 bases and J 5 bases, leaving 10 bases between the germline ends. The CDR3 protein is CASSSPQGDTQYF. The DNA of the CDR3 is TGCGCCAGCAGCTCCCCACAGGGAGATACGCAGTATTTT.

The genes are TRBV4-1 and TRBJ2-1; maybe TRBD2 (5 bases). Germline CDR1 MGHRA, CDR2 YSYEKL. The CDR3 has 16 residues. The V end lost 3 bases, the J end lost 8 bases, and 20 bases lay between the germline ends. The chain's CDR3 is CASSHYIRTGSDEQFF. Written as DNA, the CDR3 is TGCGCCAGCAGCCACTATATCCGGACTGGGAGCGATGAGCAGTTCTTC.

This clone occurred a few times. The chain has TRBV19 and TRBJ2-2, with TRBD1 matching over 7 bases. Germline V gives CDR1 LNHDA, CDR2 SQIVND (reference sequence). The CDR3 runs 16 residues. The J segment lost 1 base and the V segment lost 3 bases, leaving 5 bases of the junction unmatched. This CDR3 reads CASSIRTGLNTGELFF. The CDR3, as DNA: TGTGCCAGTAGTATCCGGACAGGCCTGAACACCGGGGAGCTGTTTTTT.

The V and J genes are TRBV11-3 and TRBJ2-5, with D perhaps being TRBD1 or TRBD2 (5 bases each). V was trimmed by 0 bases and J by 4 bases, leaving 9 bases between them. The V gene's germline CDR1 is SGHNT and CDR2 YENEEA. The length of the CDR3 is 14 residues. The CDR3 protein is CASSLEGVSETQYF. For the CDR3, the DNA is TGTGCCAGCAGCTTAGAGGGGGTGTCAGAGACCCAGTACTTC.

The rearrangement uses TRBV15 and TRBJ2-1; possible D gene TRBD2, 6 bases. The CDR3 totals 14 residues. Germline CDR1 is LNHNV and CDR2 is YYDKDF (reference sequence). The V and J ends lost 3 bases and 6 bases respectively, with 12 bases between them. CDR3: CATSSPGLPNEQFF. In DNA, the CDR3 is TGTGCCACCAGCAGCCCGGGACTTCCCAATGAGCAGTTCTTC.

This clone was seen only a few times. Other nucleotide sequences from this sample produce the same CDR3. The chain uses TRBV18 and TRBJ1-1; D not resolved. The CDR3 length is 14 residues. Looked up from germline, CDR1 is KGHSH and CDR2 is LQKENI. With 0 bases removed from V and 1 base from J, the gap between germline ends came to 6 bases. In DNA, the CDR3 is TGTGCCAGCTCACCACCCGGGAGGAACACTGAAGCTTTCTTT. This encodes CASSPPGRNTEAFF.

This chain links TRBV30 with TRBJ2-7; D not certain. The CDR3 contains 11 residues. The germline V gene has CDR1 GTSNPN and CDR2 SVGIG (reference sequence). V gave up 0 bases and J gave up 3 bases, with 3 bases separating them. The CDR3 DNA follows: TGTGCCTGGAGTGTGGACTACGAGCAGTACTTC. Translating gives CAWSVDYEQYF.

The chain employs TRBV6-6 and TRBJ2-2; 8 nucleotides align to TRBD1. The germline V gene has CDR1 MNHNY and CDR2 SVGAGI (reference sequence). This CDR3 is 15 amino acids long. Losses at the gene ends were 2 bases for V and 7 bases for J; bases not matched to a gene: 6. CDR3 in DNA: TGTGCCAGCAGTTACGGAGACAGGGGAAGCGGGGAGCTGTTTTTT. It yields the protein CASSYGDRGSGELFF.

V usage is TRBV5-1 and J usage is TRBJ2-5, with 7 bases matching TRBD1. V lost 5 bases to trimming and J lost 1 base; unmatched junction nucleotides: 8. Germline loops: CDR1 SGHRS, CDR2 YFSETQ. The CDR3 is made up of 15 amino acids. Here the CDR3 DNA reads TGCGCCAGCAGGTACGGACAGGCAGTCCAAGAGACCCAGTACTTC. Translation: CASRYGQAVQETQYF.

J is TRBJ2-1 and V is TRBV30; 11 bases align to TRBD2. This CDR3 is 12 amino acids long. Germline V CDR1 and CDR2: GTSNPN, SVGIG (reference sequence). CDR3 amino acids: CASSGGYNEQFF. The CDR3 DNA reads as TGTGCTTCTAGCGGGGGGTACAATGAGCAGTTCTTC.

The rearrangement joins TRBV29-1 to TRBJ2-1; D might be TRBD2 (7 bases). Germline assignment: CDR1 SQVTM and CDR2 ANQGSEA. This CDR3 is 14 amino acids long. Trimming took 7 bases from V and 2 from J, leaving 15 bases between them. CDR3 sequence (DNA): TGCAGCGGAGGGGGGGAACAGGCCTACAATGAGCAGTTCTTC. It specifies CSGGGEQAYNEQFF.

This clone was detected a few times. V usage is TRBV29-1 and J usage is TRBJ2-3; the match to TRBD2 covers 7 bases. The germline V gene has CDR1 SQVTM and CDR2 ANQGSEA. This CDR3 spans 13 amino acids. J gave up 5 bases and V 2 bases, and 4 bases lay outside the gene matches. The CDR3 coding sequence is TGCAGCGTTGAACAGCGGGGCCTAGATACGCAGTATTTT. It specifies CSVEQRGLDTQYF.

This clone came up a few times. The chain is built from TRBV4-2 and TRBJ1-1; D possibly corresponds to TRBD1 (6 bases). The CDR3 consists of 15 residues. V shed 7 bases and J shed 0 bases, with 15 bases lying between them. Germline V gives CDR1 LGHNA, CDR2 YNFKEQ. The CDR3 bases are TGTGCCAGCACCCCACAGGGAGGGCTGAACACTGAAGCTTTCTTT. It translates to CASTPQGGLNTEAFF.